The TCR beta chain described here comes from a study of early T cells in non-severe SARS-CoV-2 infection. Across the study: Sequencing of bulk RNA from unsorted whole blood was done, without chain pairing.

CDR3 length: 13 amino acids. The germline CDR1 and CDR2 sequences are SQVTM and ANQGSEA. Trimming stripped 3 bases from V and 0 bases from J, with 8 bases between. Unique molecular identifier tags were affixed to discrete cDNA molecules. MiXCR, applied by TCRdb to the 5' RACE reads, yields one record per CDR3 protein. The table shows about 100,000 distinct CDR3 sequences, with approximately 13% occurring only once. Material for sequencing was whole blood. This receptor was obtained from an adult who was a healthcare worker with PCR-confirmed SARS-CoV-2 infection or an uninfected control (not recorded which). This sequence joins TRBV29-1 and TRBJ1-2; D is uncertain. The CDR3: CSVEGFSNYGYTF. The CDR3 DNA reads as TGCAGCGTTGAGGGGTTCTCTAACTATGGCTACACCTTC.